This is a list of T cell receptor beta chains from one sample in a study of cytomegalovirus exposure and HLA in healthy donors. Sequencing used immunoSEQ multiplex PCR; TCRdb keeps in-frame clones, though not all of them. The table records roughly 190,000 clones, over 65% of them present only once. Sample: PBMCs. These receptors were collected from a woman in her twenties or thirties in good health and CMV-seronegative. CDR3s include the opening cysteine and the closing phenylalanine or tryptophan. Fields, in order: D gene, clone size, J gene, V gene, CDR3 protein, CDR3 DNA. D genes are given only for firm matches. Clone size appears in some rows only: once, few, many, or a class for an expanded clone.

D: TRBD2; size: NA; J: TRBJ2-3; V: TRBV5-6; CDR3: CASSSISGGGVDTQYF; DNA: TGTGCCAGCAGCTCCATATCCGGCGGGGGGGTAGATACGCAGTATTTT
D: NA; size: NA; J: TRBJ1-1; V: TRBV27; CDR3: CASSFGRQQLHSLNTEAFF; DNA: TGTGCCAGCAGTTTCGGCCGACAGCAACTCCATTCCCTGAACACTGAAGCTTTCTTT
D: TRBD1; size: NA; J: TRBJ1-3; V: TRBV7-9; CDR3: CASSLPDRGRRNTIYF; DNA: TGTGCCAGCAGCTTACCCGACAGGGGGCGAAGAAACACCATATATTTT
D: NA; size: NA; J: TRBJ2-4; V: TRBV5-1; CDR3: CASSPGGAVAKNIQYF; DNA: TGCGCCAGCAGCCCCGGAGGGGCGGTAGCCAAAAACATTCAGTACTTC
D: TRBD2; size: few; J: TRBJ2-1; V: TRBV11-2; CDR3: CASSRDPRTSGAHEQFF; DNA: TGTGCCAGCAGCCGAGACCCCAGGACTAGCGGGGCCCATGAGCAGTTCTTC
D: NA; size: NA; J: TRBJ2-1; V: TRBV7-6; CDR3: CASSLGGPSPTYNEQFF; DNA: TGTGCCAGCAGCTTAGGCGGGCCTAGCCCCACCTACAATGAGCAGTTCTTC
D: TRBD1; size: NA; J: TRBJ1-2; V: TRBV5-1; CDR3: CASSLGGTGFGYTF; DNA: TGCGCCAGCAGCTTGGGGGGGACAGGGTTCGGCTACACCTTC
D: TRBD2; size: NA; J: TRBJ2-7; V: TRBV5-4; CDR3: CASSEGLASVEQYF; DNA: TGTGCCAGCAGCGAGGGACTAGCGTCCGTCGAGCAGTACTTC
D: NA; size: NA; J: TRBJ1-1; V: TRBV5-4; CDR3: CASSLVSQGLSEAFF; DNA: TGTGCCAGCAGCTTGGTTTCACAGGGATTATCTGAAGCTTTCTTT
D: TRBD1; size: NA; J: TRBJ2-7; V: TRBV6-1; CDR3: CASGTVRSYEQYF; DNA: TGTGCCAGTGGGACAGTGAGGTCCTACGAGCAGTACTTC
D: NA; size: NA; J: TRBJ1-1; V: TRBV9; CDR3: CASSVAGNTEAFF; DNA: TGTGCCAGCAGCGTAGCGGGAAACACTGAAGCTTTCTTT
D: TRBD2; size: NA; J: TRBJ2-7; V: TRBV7-6; CDR3: CASSPTSGYEQYF; DNA: TGTGCCAGCAGCCCGACTAGCGGATACGAGCAGTACTTC
D: NA; size: NA; J: TRBJ1-1; V: TRBV5-1; CDR3: CASSLVGGRYEAFF; DNA: TGCGCCAGCAGCTTGGTTGGAGGACGGTATGAAGCTTTCTTT
D: TRBD2; size: NA; J: TRBJ2-1; V: TRBV29-1; CDR3: CSDRTSGRDEQFF; DNA: TGCAGCGATAGGACTAGCGGGAGGGATGAGCAGTTCTTC
D: NA; size: NA; J: TRBJ2-7; V: TRBV5-4; CDR3: CASRKSGTLRSYEQYF; DNA: TGTGCCAGCAGGAAAAGTGGGACATTGCGCTCCTACGAGCAGTACTTC
D: TRBD2; size: NA; J: TRBJ2-7; V: TRBV7-9; CDR3: CASSPGGTREQYF; DNA: TGTGCCAGCAGCCCGGGGGGGACCCGCGAGCAGTACTTC
D: NA; size: NA; J: TRBJ1-2; V: TRBV11-2; CDR3: CASRGNGGGYTF; DNA: TGTGCCAGCAGGGGGAATGGGGGCGGCTACACCTTC
D: NA; size: few; J: TRBJ1-2; V: TRBV23-1; CDR3: CASSQGLHTGYGYTF; DNA: TGCGCCAGCAGTCAAGGTCTCCATACTGGCTATGGCTACACCTTC
D: TRBD2; size: NA; J: TRBJ2-1; V: TRBV5-4; CDR3: CASSLAIGRGAYSYNEQFF; DNA: TGTGCCAGCAGCTTGGCAATCGGGCGGGGGGCCTACTCTTACAATGAGCAGTTCTTC
D: TRBD1; size: NA; J: TRBJ1-4; V: TRBV7-9; CDR3: CASSFRRTGANEKLFF; DNA: TGTGCCAGCAGCTTTAGACGGACAGGGGCGAACGAAAAACTGTTTTTT
D: TRBD1; size: NA; J: TRBJ1-1; V: TRBV5-4; CDR3: CASSWTGTGGTEAFF; DNA: TGTGCCAGCAGCTGGACCGGGACAGGGGGCACTGAAGCTTTCTTT
D: NA; size: NA; J: TRBJ2-1; V: TRBV19; CDR3: CASIQGGEHNEQFF; DNA: TGTGCCAGTATACAGGGAGGGGAACACAATGAGCAGTTCTTC
D: TRBD2; size: once; J: TRBJ2-2; V: TRBV27; CDR3: CASSPVSGGSSGELFF; DNA: TGTGCCAGCAGTCCCGTCAGCGGGGGATCGTCCGGGGAGCTGTTTTTT